The 25 T cell receptor beta chains presented below share a single source sample, sequenced in a study of CD8+ T cells in alopecia areata. The authors extracted RNA and reverse transcribed it into cDNA as the sequencing template. The method was immunoSEQ multiplex PCR; TCRdb's version includes in-frame clones alone and lacks a portion of them. This repertoire shows roughly 64,000 clones, about 44% found once; its top ten account for just over 50%. Sample: NKG2D-low CD8+ T cells sorted from blood. The receptor source for this set is a human donor with alopecia areata.

This chain's CDR3 is CASQGEKLFF. The CDR3 DNA sequence: TGTGCCAGCCAGGGTGAAAAACTGTTTTTT. The rearrangement joins TRBV7-3 to TRBJ1-4; D is perhaps TRBD1 (5 bases). Germline assignment: CDR1 SGHTA and CDR2 FQGTGA. The V end lost 8 bases, the J end lost 7 bases, and 5 bases lay between the germline ends. The CDR3 is 10 residues long.

CDR3 bases: TGTGCCTGGAGTGGGGGACAGGGCGTCCACGAGCAGTACTTC. It encodes CAWSGGQGVHEQYF. The chain links TRBV30 to TRBJ2-7, with TRBD1 matching over 9 bases. The CDR3 loop spans 14 amino acids. CDR1 and CDR2 from the germline V gene are GTSNPN and SVGIG (reference sequence). V lost 1 base and J lost 5; bases outside the gene matches: 6.

The chain is built from TRBV29-1 and TRBJ2-5; 7 bases map to TRBD2. The CDR3 runs to 13 residues. CDR1 is SQVTM, CDR2 ANQGSEA, per germline. V trimming: 4 bases; J trimming: 5 bases; junction bases outside the gene matches: 7. The CDR3 protein is CSVAVVGGETQYF. CDR3 DNA: TGCAGCGTTGCTGTCGTGGGGGGGGAGACCCAGTACTTC.

The genes are TRBV30 and TRBJ2-1; tentative D call: TRBD2 (7 bases). The CDR3 contains 16 residues. Trimming shortened V by 4 bases and J by 3 bases, and 19 bases separated the two germline ends. Germline CDR1 GTSNPN, CDR2 SVGIG (reference sequence). CDR3 in amino acids: CAWTLQGLNLYNEQFF. The CDR3 nucleotides are TGTGCCTGGACTCTACAGGGACTAAACCTCTACAATGAGCAGTTCTTC.

The chain is built from TRBV19 and TRBJ2-3, with no clear D. The V end was cut by 11 bases, the J end by 5 bases, with 11 bases between. The CDR3 extends over 11 amino acids. Germline-derived CDR1 and CDR2 are LNHDA and SQIVND (reference sequence). DNA for the CDR3: TGTGCCCTTGTTGTCGGAGATACGCAGTATTTT. The encoded protein is CALVVGDTQYF.

This chain connects TRBV6-6 to TRBJ2-6, with unresolved D. Germline CDR1 MNHNY, CDR2 SVGAGI (reference sequence). The CDR3 runs 15 residues. With 6 bases removed from V and 2 bases from J, the gap between germline ends came to 11 bases. The CDR3 spells CASSPTGPGANVLTF. The CDR3 DNA reads TGTGCCAGCAGCCCGACCGGCCCTGGGGCCAACGTCCTGACTTTC.

The chain uses TRBV4-3 and TRBJ2-3, with D unclear. Per the germline V gene, CDR1 is LGHNA and CDR2 is YSLEER. The CDR3 loop spans 14 amino acids. V shed 0 bases and J shed 0 bases, with 4 bases lying between them. Here the CDR3 reads CASSQEPSTDTQYF. The CDR3 DNA sequence: TGCGCCAGCAGCCAAGAGCCTAGCACAGATACGCAGTATTTT.

The chain uses TRBV4-1 and TRBJ1-5; tentatively, D is TRBD1 (6 bases). V lost 0 bases, J lost 1 base, and 10 bases lay in between. This CDR3 is built from 16 residues. Germline values: CDR1 MGHRA, CDR2 YSYEKL. The CDR3 spells CASSQEGQGSNQPQHF. DNA for the CDR3: TGCGCCAGCAGCCAAGAAGGGCAGGGGAGCAATCAGCCCCAGCATTTT.

The chain uses TRBV4-3 and TRBJ2-1; D is uncertain. The germline CDR1 and CDR2 sequences are LGHNA and YSLEER. CDR3 length equals 18 residues. V was trimmed by 0 bases and J by 2 bases, leaving 17 bases between them. As DNA, the CDR3 is TGCGCCAGCAGCCAAGATTCGGTCGGGTTGACACCCTACAATGAGCAGTTCTTC. Protein sequence: CASSQDSVGLTPYNEQFF.

The chain joins TRBV29-1 to TRBJ2-3; TRBD2 matches 8 bases. In germline, CDR1 is SQVTM, CDR2 ANQGSEA. V lost 8 bases and J lost 1; bases outside the gene matches: 14. The CDR3 contains 16 residues. The CDR3 DNA reads TGCAGCTCCGGGGGGGCGGGAAGGACGGGCACAGATACGCAGTATTTT. This codes for CSSGGAGRTGTDTQYF.

This chain uses TRBV5-1 with TRBJ2-1; TRBD2 agrees at 7 bases. V gave up 1 base and J gave up 4 bases; unmatched junction bases: 2. CDR1 and CDR2 from the germline V gene are SGHRS and YFSETQ. This CDR3 has 14 residues. The CDR3 spells CASSLRGGYNEQFF. The DNA for the CDR3 is TGCGCCAGCAGCTTGCGCGGGGGTTACAATGAGCAGTTCTTC.

The genes are TRBV11-2 and TRBJ1-2, with no clear D. This CDR3 spans 14 amino acids. V lost 5 bases, J lost 0 bases, and 10 bases lay in between. Germline V gene lookup returns CDR1 SGHAT and CDR2 FQNNGV. Here the CDR3 reads CASSPTSANYGYTF. The CDR3 DNA reads TGTGCCAGCAGCCCAACGTCAGCTAACTATGGCTACACCTTC.

The V gene is TRBV27, the J gene TRBJ1-2, with D perhaps TRBD1 (5 bases). This CDR3 has 14 amino acids. With 4 bases removed from V and 2 bases from J, the gap between germline ends came to 11 bases. The V gene's germline CDR1 is MNHEY and CDR2 SMNVEV (reference sequence). The CDR3 sequence is CASSSRGANYGYTF. The CDR3 nucleotides are TGTGCCAGCAGTTCGAGGGGTGCCAACTATGGCTACACCTTC.

V usage is TRBV5-1 and J usage is TRBJ2-5; possibly TRBD2 for D (5 bases). Germline V lookup: CDR1 SGHRS, CDR2 YFSETQ. V was clipped by 0 bases and J by 2 bases, with 14 bases between them. There are 16 residues in the CDR3. The CDR3 DNA reads as TGCGCCAGCAGCTTGGAGCGGTTCGGACCTCAAGAGACCCAGTACTTC. The encoded protein is CASSLERFGPQETQYF.

V and J are TRBV14 and TRBJ1-1; D uncertain. The V gene lost 0 bases and the J gene lost 3 bases, with 8 bases spanning the gap. The germline V gene has CDR1 SGHDN and CDR2 FVKESK. The CDR3 is 14 residues long. CDR3 DNA: TGTGCCAGCAGCCAAGACTTCCAGTACACTGAAGCTTTCTTT. Protein: CASSQDFQYTEAFF.

This clone was recorded once. The chain links TRBV4-1 to TRBJ2-2; 11 bases match TRBD1. CDR3 length: 15 residues. Germline trimming cut 8 bases from V and 4 bases from J; bases unmatched to any gene: 6. Germline CDR1 is MGHRA and CDR2 is YSYEKL. CDR3 in DNA: TGCGCCAGCCGGGACAGGGGGTTCGGCACCGGGGAGCTGTTTTTT. Translating it yields CASRDRGFGTGELFF.

The chain employs TRBV7-9 and TRBJ2-7, with 10 bases aligning to TRBD1. Trimming at V came to 6 bases and at J to 5 bases, leaving 4 bases not matched to a gene. The CDR3 has 13 residues. CDR1 is SEHNR and CDR2 is FQNEAQ in the germline V gene (reference sequence). The CDR3 sequence: CASRLTGGHEQYF. In DNA, the CDR3 is TGTGCCAGCAGATTGACAGGGGGCCACGAGCAGTACTTC. Full variable domain (rest looked up from reference TRBV7-9 and TRBJ2-7): DTGVSQNPRHKITKRGQNVTFRCDPISEHNRLYWYRQTLGQGPEFLTYFQNEAQLEKSRLLSDRFSAERPKGSFSTLEIQRTEQGDSAMYLCASRLTGGHEQYFGPGTRLTVT.

This chain connects TRBV11-2 to TRBJ2-1; TRBD2 matches at 7 bases. Germline V lookup: CDR1 SGHAT, CDR2 FQNNGV. J was trimmed by 8 bases and V by 0 bases; bases with no gene match: 10. CDR3 length: 16 amino acids. CDR3: CASSLDRREGRHEQFF. CDR3 in DNA: TGTGCCAGCAGCTTAGATCGCAGGGAGGGCCGGCATGAGCAGTTCTTC.

The rearrangement uses TRBV5-6 and TRBJ1-2; D is uncertain. The length of the CDR3 is 11 residues. Germline V lookup: CDR1 SGHDT, CDR2 YYEEEE. Trimming took off 5 bases at V and 5 bases at J, with 7 bases between the two ends. CDR3 sequence (DNA): TGTGCCAGCAGGCAAGCTTATGGCTACACCTTC. Translation gives CASRQAYGYTF.

This clone has a handful of counts. The CDR3 DNA reads as TGTGCCAGCAGCTCGGGACAGTCGGAAAAACTGTTTTTT. It translates to CASSSGQSEKLFF. V usage is TRBV7-9 and J usage is TRBJ1-4, with 7 positions matching TRBD1. Germline CDR1 SEHNR, CDR2 FQNEAQ (reference sequence). CDR3 size: 13 residues. The junction had 4 bases not matched to a gene; V was cut back by 4 bases and J by 8 bases.

This clone was detected only a few times. V usage is TRBV29-1 and J usage is TRBJ1-2; 9 positions agree with TRBD1. Unmatched junction bases numbered 9, after V lost 8 bases and J lost 8 bases. The CDR3 is made up of 12 amino acids. Germline assignment: CDR1 SQVTM and CDR2 ANQGSEA. CDR3 nucleotides: TGCAGCACCACAGGGGGCTCTCAAGGCTACACCTTC. This gives the protein CSTTGGSQGYTF.

The V and J genes are TRBV29-1 and TRBJ2-1; D is unclear. Germline lookup yields CDR1 SQVTM and CDR2 ANQGSEA. The CDR3 covers 12 residues. V was shortened by 2 bases and J by 9 bases, with 11 bases between the two germline ends. CDR3 nucleotides: TGCAGCGTTGAACAGATTTATGGTGAGCAGTTCTTC. The encoded protein is CSVEQIYGEQFF.

This clone was recorded only once. The rearrangement links TRBV5-1 to TRBJ1-2; 8 bases are shared with TRBD1. Germline CDR1 is SGHRS and CDR2 is YFSETQ. V gave up 3 bases and J gave up 4 bases; unmatched junction bases: 2. The CDR3 is 13 residues long. The CDR3 loop reads CASSYDRGYGYTF. CDR3 DNA: TGCGCCAGCAGCTACGACAGGGGCTATGGCTACACCTTC. Full variable domain (rest looked up from reference TRBV5-1 and TRBJ1-2): KAGVTQTPRYLIKTRGQQVTLSCSPISGHRSVSWYQQTPGQGLQFLFEYFSETQRNKGNFPGRFSGRQFSNSRSEMNVSTLELGDSALYLCASSYDRGYGYTFGSGTRLTVV.

J is TRBJ2-2 and V is TRBV5-1; D might be TRBD1 (5 bases). The germline V and J ends were trimmed by 1 base and 3 bases, with 7 bases remaining between them. Per germline, CDR1 SGHRS and CDR2 YFSETQ. This CDR3 region has 14 residues. CDR3 protein: CASSLTGHTGELFF. In nucleotides, the CDR3 is TGCGCCAGCAGCTTGACAGGTCACACCGGGGAGCTGTTTTTT.

This clone was detected only a few times. The chain carries TRBV29-1 and TRBJ2-5; D remains ambiguous. Germline values: CDR1 SQVTM, CDR2 ANQGSEA. The CDR3 extends over 16 amino acids. The V end was cut by 0 bases, the J end by 5 bases, with 19 bases between. Written as DNA, the CDR3 is TGCAGCGTTGAAGAGGAGCCAAATTATCTCTCGGAGACCCAGTACTTC. This sequence encodes CSVEEEPNYLSETQYF.